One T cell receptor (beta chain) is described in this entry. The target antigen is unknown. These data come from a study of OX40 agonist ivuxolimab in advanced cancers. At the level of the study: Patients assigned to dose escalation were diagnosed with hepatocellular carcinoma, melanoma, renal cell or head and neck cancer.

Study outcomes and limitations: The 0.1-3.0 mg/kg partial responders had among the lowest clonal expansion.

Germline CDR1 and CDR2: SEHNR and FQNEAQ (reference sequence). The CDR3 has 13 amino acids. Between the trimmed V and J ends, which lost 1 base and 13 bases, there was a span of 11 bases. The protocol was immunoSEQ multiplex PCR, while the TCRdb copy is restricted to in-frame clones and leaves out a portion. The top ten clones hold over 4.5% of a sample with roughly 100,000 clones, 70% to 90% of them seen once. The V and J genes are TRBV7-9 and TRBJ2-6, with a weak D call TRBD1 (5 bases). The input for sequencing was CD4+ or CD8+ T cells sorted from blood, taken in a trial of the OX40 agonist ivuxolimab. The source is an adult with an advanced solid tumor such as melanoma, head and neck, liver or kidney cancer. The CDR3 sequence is CASSLVGVWVLTF. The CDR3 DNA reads TGTGCCAGCAGCTTAGTAGGGGTGTGGGTCCTGACTTTC.